This T cell receptor beta chain was sequenced for a study of blood T cell repertoires in COVID-19. About the study: Specimens from acute and convalescent COVID-19 originated in the United States, Italy and Spain. In each case, the material was cDNA or gDNA derived from T cells, B-cell-depleted T cells, or PBMCs.

Original data processing: Using reference gene primer amplification, nucleated cell counts were estimated. Clones were sequenced by immunoSEQ multiplex PCR, and TCRdb holds only the in-frame ones, with some missing. V and J calls plus clone size are reproduced from that table; the DNA served to infer D and trimming. This sample carries roughly 87,000 clones, about 84% of them seen once, and the ten largest clones take under 8.5%. Trimming cost V 0 bases and J 5 bases; bases outside gene matches: 13. The germline gives CDR1 MNHEY, CDR2 SMNVEV (reference sequence). This CDR3 is built from 18 residues. The chain has TRBV27 and TRBJ2-1, with 7 positions matching TRBD1. The sequenced material came from peripheral blood. This receptor was obtained from a man between 45 and 60 years old with active COVID-19. The CDR3 DNA sequence: TGTGCCAGCAGTTTATCGGGGGTGTTAGACAGGGTAAACAATGAGCAGTTCTTC. It codes for CASSLSGVLDRVNNEQFF.